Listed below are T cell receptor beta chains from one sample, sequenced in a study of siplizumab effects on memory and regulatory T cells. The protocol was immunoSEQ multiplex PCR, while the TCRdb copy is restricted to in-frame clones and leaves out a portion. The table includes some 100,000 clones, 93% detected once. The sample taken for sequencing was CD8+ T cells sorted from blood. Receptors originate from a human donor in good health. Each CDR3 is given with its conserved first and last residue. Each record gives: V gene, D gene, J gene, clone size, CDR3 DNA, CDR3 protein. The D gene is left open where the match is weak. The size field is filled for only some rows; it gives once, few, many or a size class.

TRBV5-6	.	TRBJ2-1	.	TGTGCCAGCAGCGTAACACAGGGTCGAAATGAGCAGTTCTTC	CASSVTQGRNEQFF
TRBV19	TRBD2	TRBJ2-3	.	TGTGCCAGTAGTTCTTCTAGCGGGAGTCGGGTCATTGATACGCAGTATTTT	CASSSSSGSRVIDTQYF
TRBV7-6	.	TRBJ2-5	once	TGTGCCAGCAGCTTATATGTATCGGGCGGGCCGTTTGGGGAGACCCAGTACTTC	CASSLYVSGGPFGETQYF
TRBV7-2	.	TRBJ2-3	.	TGTGCCAGCAGCTTGAAGGGGTTGGCGGGCACAGATACGCAGTATTTT	CASSLKGLAGTDTQYF
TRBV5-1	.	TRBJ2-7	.	TGCGCCAGCAGCTTGGGGACATTCTACGAGCAGTACTTC	CASSLGTFYEQYF
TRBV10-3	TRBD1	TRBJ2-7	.	TGTGCCATCAGTGGACAGGGCGAAACTTACGAGCAGTACTTC	CAISGQGETYEQYF
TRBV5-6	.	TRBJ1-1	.	TGTGCCAGCAGCTATTCCGGGACCGCGAACACTGAAGCTTTCTTT	CASSYSGTANTEAFF
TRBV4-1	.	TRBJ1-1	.	TGCGCCAGCAGCCTAGGGGGTGAAGCTTTCTTT	CASSLGGEAFF
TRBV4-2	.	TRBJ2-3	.	TGTGCCAGCAGCCAAGATGTGGGGCTGAGCACAGATACGCAGTATTTT	CASSQDVGLSTDTQYF
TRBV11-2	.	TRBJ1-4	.	TGTGCCAGCAGCTTGCCAGACGGCCCTGCTGGTAATGAAAAACTGTTTTTT	CASSLPDGPAGNEKLFF
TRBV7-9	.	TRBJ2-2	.	TGTGCCAGCAGCTTAGCACCCCTGACCCCGCATACCGGGGAGCTGTTTTTT	CASSLAPLTPHTGELFF
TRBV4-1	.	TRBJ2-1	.	TGCGCCAGCAGCCAAGATCCCCAGGGGACCAATGAGCAGTTCTTC	CASSQDPQGTNEQFF
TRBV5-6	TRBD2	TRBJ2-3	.	TGTGCCAGCAGCCCCGGGACTACCTCGGGCACAGATACGCAGTATTTT	CASSPGTTSGTDTQYF
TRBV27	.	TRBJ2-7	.	TGTGCCAGCAGCACCGGGGAATCATACGAGCAGTACTTC	CASSTGESYEQYF
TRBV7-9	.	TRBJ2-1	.	TGTGCCAGCAGCCATACTGGGGCCCAGCTTAACAATGAGCAGTTCTTC	CASSHTGAQLNNEQFF
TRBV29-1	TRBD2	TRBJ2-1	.	TGCAGCGTTGAAGATGGGACTAGCGCTTACAATGAGCAGTTCTTC	CSVEDGTSAYNEQFF
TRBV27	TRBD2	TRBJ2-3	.	TGTGCCAGCAAGCCTAGCGGCCACACAGATACGCAGTATTTT	CASKPSGHTDTQYF
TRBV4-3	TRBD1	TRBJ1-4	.	TGCGCCAGCAGCCAAGAACCCACCGGGACAGGGGCTGAAAAACTGTTTTTT	CASSQEPTGTGAEKLFF
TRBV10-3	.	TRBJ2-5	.	TGTGCCATCAGTGATGGTCACAGCCAAGAGACCCAGTACTTC	CAISDGHSQETQYF
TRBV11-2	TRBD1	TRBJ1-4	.	TGTGCCAGCAGCCAGACTAGTGACAGGGGAGAGGAAAAACTGTTTTTT	CASSQTSDRGEEKLFF
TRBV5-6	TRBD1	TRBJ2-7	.	TGTGCCAGCAGCCCGGATGGGGACAGGTTCTACGAGCAGTACTTC	CASSPDGDRFYEQYF
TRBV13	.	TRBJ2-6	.	TGTGCCAGCAGCTTCTCCCTACGGACCTCTGGGGCCAACGTCCTGACTTTC	CASSFSLRTSGANVLTF
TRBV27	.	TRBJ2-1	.	TGTGCCAGCAGAATTCGTCCCGGTGAGCAGTTCTTC	CASRIRPGEQFF
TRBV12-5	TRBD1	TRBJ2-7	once	TGTGCTAGTGGTCGCCACAGGGGGCCTCTCTCCTACGAGCAGTACTTC	CASGRHRGPLSYEQYF
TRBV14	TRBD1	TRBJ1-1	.	TGTGCCAGCAGCCCGAGTGGACAGGGAAACACTGAAGCTTTCTTT	CASSPSGQGNTEAFF
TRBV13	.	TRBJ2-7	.	TGTGCCAGCAGTACAGGGCTAAGCTCCTACGAGCAGTACTTC	CASSTGLSSYEQYF
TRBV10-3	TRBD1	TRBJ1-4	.	TGTGCCATCAGTGATTACAGGGGTGAAAAACTGTTTTTT	CAISDYRGEKLFF
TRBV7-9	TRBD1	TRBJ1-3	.	TGTGCCAGCAGCTCACAGCCTGGGGACAGCTCTGGAAACACCATATATTTT	CASSSQPGDSSGNTIYF
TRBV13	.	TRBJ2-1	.	TGTGCCAGCAGCCTGGATCTGAGCTCCTACAATGAGCAGTTCTTC	CASSLDLSSYNEQFF
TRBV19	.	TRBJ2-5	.	TGTGCCAGTAGTTTCTTAGCGGAACAAGAGACCCAGTACTTC	CASSFLAEQETQYF
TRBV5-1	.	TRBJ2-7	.	TGCGCCAGCAGCTTGGAGGCAGGGTCGTACGAGCAGTACTTC	CASSLEAGSYEQYF
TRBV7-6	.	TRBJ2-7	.	TGTGCCAGCAGCACGTTGACAGGGACTAACTACGAGCAGTACTTC	CASSTLTGTNYEQYF
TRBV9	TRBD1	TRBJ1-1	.	TGTGCCAGCAGCCGTTCACAGGGGTCCACTGAAGCTTTCTTT	CASSRSQGSTEAFF